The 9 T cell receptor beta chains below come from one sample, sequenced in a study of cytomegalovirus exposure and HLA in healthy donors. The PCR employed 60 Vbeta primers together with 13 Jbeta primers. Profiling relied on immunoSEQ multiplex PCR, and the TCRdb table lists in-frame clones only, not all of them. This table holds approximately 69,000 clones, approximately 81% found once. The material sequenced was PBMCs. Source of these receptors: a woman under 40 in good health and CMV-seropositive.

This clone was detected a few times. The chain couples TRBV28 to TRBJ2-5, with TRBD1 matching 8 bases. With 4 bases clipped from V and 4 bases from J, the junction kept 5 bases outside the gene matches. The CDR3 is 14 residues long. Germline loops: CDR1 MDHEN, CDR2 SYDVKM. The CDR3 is CASSWTGRSETQYF. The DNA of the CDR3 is TGTGCCAGCAGTTGGACAGGGAGGTCAGAGACCCAGTACTTC. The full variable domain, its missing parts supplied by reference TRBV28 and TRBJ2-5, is DVKVTQSSRYLVKRTGEKVFLECVQDMDHENMFWYRQDPGLGLRLIYFSYDVKMKEKGDIPEGYSVSREKKERFSLILESASTNQTSMYLCASSWTGRSETQYFGPGTRLLVL.

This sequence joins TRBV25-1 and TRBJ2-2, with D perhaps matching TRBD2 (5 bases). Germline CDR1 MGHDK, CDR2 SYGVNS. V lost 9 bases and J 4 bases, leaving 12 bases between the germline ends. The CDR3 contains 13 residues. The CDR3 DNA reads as TGTGCCAGGGCCGGGGTAGGCACCGGGGAGCTGTTTTTT. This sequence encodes CARAGVGTGELFF.

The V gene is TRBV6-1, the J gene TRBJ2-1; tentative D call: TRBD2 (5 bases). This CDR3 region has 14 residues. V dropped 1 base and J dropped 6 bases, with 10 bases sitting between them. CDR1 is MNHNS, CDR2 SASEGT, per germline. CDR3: CASSEDRTGNEQFF. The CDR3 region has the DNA TGTGCCAGCAGTGAAGATCGGACTGGCAATGAGCAGTTCTTC.

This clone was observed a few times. The CDR3 is CASSGNLWGLAGGGLSDTQYF. The DNA for the CDR3 is TGTGCCAGCAGTGGAAACCTCTGGGGCCTAGCGGGAGGAGGTCTGTCAGATACGCAGTATTTT. The chain has TRBV27 and TRBJ2-3; 11 bases fit TRBD2. Per germline, CDR1 MNHEY and CDR2 SMNVEV (reference sequence). The CDR3 has 21 amino acids. The junction had 23 bases not matched to a gene; V was cut back by 5 bases and J by 4 bases.

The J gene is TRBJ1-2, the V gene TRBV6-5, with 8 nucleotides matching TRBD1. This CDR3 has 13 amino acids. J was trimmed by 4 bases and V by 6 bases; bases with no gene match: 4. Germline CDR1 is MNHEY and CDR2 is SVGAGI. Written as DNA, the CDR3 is TGTGCCAGCAGGCGGACAGGGCCCTATGGCTACACCTTC. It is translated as CASRRTGPYGYTF.

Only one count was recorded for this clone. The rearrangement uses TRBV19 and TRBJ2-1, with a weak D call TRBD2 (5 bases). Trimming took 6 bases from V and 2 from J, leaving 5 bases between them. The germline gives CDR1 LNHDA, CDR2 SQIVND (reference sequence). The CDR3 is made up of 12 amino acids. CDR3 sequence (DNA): TGTGCCAGTAGCGGGGCCTACAATGAGCAGTTCTTC. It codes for CASSGAYNEQFF.

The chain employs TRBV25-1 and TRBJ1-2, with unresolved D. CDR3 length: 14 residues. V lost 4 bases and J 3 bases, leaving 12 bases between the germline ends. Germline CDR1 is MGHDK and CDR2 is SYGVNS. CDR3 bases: TGTGCCAGCAGTGGGCGAAACCGGGACTATGGCTACACCTTC. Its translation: CASSGRNRDYGYTF.

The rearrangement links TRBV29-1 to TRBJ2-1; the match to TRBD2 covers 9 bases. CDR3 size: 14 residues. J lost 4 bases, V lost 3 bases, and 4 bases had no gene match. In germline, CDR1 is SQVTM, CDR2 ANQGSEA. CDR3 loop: CSVDPSGDYNEQFF. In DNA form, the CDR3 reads TGCAGCGTTGACCCTAGCGGGGATTACAATGAGCAGTTCTTC.

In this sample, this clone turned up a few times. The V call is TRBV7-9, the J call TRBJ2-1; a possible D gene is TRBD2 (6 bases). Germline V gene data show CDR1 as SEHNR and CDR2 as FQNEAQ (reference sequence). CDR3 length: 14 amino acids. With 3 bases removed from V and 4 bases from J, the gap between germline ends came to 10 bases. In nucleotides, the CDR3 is TGTGCCAGCAGCTTCCGGACTATATACAATGAGCAGTTCTTC. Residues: CASSFRTIYNEQFF.